Described below is a single T cell receptor (beta chain) sequence and its context. The same CDR3 also results from other DNA sequences found in this sample. The CDR3 extends over 11 amino acids. V was cut by 3 bases and J by 4 bases, with 4 bases left in between. The V gene's germline CDR1 is SEHNR and CDR2 FQNEAQ (reference sequence). Methods used by the authors: Amplification of reference gene primers provided the estimated nucleated cell counts. Assay used: immunoSEQ multiplex PCR; TCRdb lists only in-frame clones, some missing. V and J calls and clone size are copied from that table; D and trimming were computed from the DNA. This sample has roughly 190,000 clones; about 89% occur once, and the top ten carry under 3.5%. The data were obtained in a study of blood T cell repertoires in COVID-19. Study summary: Specimens from acute and convalescent COVID-19 originated in the United States, Italy and Spain. PBMCs, B-cell-depleted T cells, or T cells were the source of the cDNA or gDNA that made up the material.

V is TRBV7-9 and J is TRBJ2-7; D remains unclear. The sequence came from a man in his 70s with acute or convalescent COVID-19. Sequenced material: peripheral blood. CDR3 nucleotide sequence: TGTGCCAGCAGCTTTTCATACGAGCAGTACTTC. Its protein is CASSFSYEQYF.